Following are 22 T cell receptor beta chains from one sample sequenced in a study of blood T cells in healthy people across ages. Primers used in a second PCR of roughly 7 to 12 cycles were a sample-barcoded 5' primer and a J-beta primer mix. TCRdb re-called the 5' RACE reads with MiXCR, one entry per CDR3 protein. The sample consists of 550,000 to 750,000 distinct CDR3 sequences, more than 20% of them appearing once. Material for sequencing was blood. These receptors were taken from a man between 65 and 85 years old in good health.

The rearrangement uses TRBV29-1 and TRBJ2-5; 7 bases are a match to TRBD2. The J call may not be correct, given that the DNA end is closer to TRBJ2-1. CDR1 and CDR2 from the germline V gene are SQVTM and ANQGSEA. There are 14 residues in the CDR3. CDR3 residues: CSVERETVYNEQFF. The CDR3, as DNA: TGCAGCGTTGAGCGGGAGACAGTGTACAATGAGCAGTTCTTC.

This chain joins TRBV6-2 or TRBV6-3 and TRBJ2-7, with 8 positions matching TRBD2. Germline-derived CDR1 and CDR2 are MNHEY and SVGEGT. The CDR3 length is 15 residues. V lost 6 bases and J lost 4; bases outside the gene matches: 11. The CDR3 protein is CASSPHGTRAYEQYF. The CDR3, as DNA: TGTGCCAGCAGCCCACACGGGACTAGAGCTTACGAGCAGTACTTC.

This clonotype was seen a few times. Here the CDR3 reads CASSPRAGHSSYEQYF. DNA for the CDR3: TGTGCCAGCAGCCCCCGCGCCGGACACAGCTCCTACGAGCAGTACTTC. V is TRBV7-9 and J is TRBJ2-5; the D gene is possibly TRBD1 (5 bases). The end of the DNA fits TRBJ2-7 better, so the J call may be wrong. CDR3 length: 16 residues. The germline V gene has CDR1 SEHNR and CDR2 FQNEAQ (reference sequence).

The gene calls are TRBV6-5 and TRBJ2-2; D might be TRBD2 (6 bases). This CDR3 has 12 residues. The ends were cut back, 5 bases at V and 5 bases at J, with 6 bases in the middle. Germline V gene lookup returns CDR1 MNHEY and CDR2 SVGAGI. The CDR3 region has the DNA TGTGCCAGCAGTGGGAGGACCGGGGAGCTGTTTTTT. Protein product: CASSGRTGELFF.

Concerning this clonotype: A read error may produce the germline difference seen at one junction end. The J gene is TRBJ2-1, the V gene TRBV5-1; weak D call: TRBD1 (6 bases). The V gene's germline CDR1 is SGHRS and CDR2 YFSETQ. CDR3 length equals 15 residues. The CDR3 DNA is TGCGCCAGCAGCTTGGGCCGGGACATAAACAACGAGCAGTTCTTC. Protein sequence: CASSLGRDINNEQFF.

This clonotype was seen ten or more times. V and J are TRBV20-1 and TRBJ2-7; D may be TRBD2 (5 bases). Germline V gene data show CDR1 as DFQATT and CDR2 as SNEGSKA (reference sequence). CDR3 length: 16 amino acids. V lost 0 bases and J lost 2, with 17 bases in between. The CDR3 DNA reads TGCAGTGCTAGAGATCCGGCTAGCCCAGGCGCCTACGAGCAGTACTTC. It yields the protein CSARDPASPGAYEQYF.

This chain joins TRBV5-1 and TRBJ2-7, with D unclear. V was cut by 4 bases and J by 3 bases, with 11 bases left in between. The CDR3 is made up of 13 amino acids. CDR1 SGHRS and CDR2 YFSETQ come from the germline V gene. CDR3 nucleotide sequence: TGCGCCAGCAGCCAACCGGACGGCTACGAGCAGTACTTC. Residues: CASSQPDGYEQYF.

This clonotype occurred once. The chain combines TRBV29-1 with TRBJ1-1; TRBD1 matches 8 bases. The V gene's germline CDR1 is SQVTM and CDR2 ANQGSEA. The V gene end was trimmed by 4 bases and the J gene end by 0 bases; junction bases not matched to a gene: 13. The CDR3 consists of 17 residues. The CDR3 reads CSVVKGAGGPLNTEAFF. In nucleotides, the CDR3 is TGCAGCGTTGTTAAGGGGGCAGGGGGCCCCTTGAACACTGAAGCTTTCTTT.

This clonotype was detected a few times. The conserved final phenylalanine or tryptophan is absent from the CDR3, which likely points to a read error. The limits of the CDR3 on the DNA are not certain, so only TCRdb's listed CDR3 is given. This chain links TRBV28 with TRBJ2-3; the table names TRBD2, a call not compared with the DNA. With termini counted, the CDR3 has 12 amino acids. Germline V CDR1 and CDR2: MDHEN, SYDVKM. CDR3 loop: CASSLPGLASDI.

This clonotype was seen only a few times. V gene TRBV10-3 combines with J gene TRBJ2-7; 12 bases are a match to TRBD2. The germline V gene has CDR1 ENHRY and CDR2 SYGVKD. The CDR3 covers 13 residues. V lost 6 bases, J lost 7 bases, and 4 bases stayed unmatched. The CDR3 bases are TGTGCCATCAGGTTCGGGACTAGCGGGGAGCAGTACTTC. Protein product: CAIRFGTSGEQYF.

The V and J genes are TRBV21-1 and TRBJ1-1; the D call TRBD1 from the table was never checked on the DNA. TRBV21-1 is a listed pseudogene. There are 18 residues in the CDR3. CDR3 loop: CASSKERQVKGNNTEAFF. The CDR3 DNA follows: TGTGCCAGCAGCAAAGAAAGGCAGGTGAAGGGGAATAACACTGAAGCTTTCTTT.

The chain couples TRBV27 to TRBJ2-7, with a weak D call TRBD1 (7 bases). CDR1 and CDR2 (germline): MNHEY, SMNVEV (reference sequence). The CDR3 consists of 15 residues. V lost 4 bases and J lost 3, with 16 bases in between. CDR3 nucleotide sequence: TGTGCCAGCAGTTCGGGACAGTCGGGGGTCTACGAGCAGTACTTC. Residues: CASSSGQSGVYEQYF.

This clonotype has more than one count but fewer than ten. The gene calls are TRBV20-1 and TRBJ2-1; 7 positions agree with TRBD2. This CDR3 is 14 amino acids long. Per the germline V gene, CDR1 is DFQATT and CDR2 is SNEGSKA (reference sequence). Trimming at V came to 0 bases and at J to 7 bases, leaving 6 bases not matched to a gene. The CDR3 reads CSARDGGGRNEQFF. The CDR3 DNA follows: TGCAGTGCTAGAGATGGCGGGGGTAGGAATGAGCAGTTCTTC.

The V gene is TRBV27, the J gene TRBJ1-2; D is uncertain. CDR3 length equals 15 residues. Germline V gene lookup returns CDR1 MNHEY and CDR2 SMNVEV (reference sequence). Between the trimmed V and J ends, which lost 5 bases and 3 bases, there was a span of 16 bases. The CDR3 region is CASSPRPGRDYGYTF. The CDR3 nucleotides read TGTGCCAGCAGTCCGCGCCCGGGTAGGGACTATGGCTACACCTTC.

The chain uses TRBV6-5 and TRBJ1-1; possible D gene TRBD1, 6 bases. V lost 2 bases to trimming and J lost 4 bases, with 11 bases between them. The germline V gene has CDR1 MNHEY and CDR2 SVGAGI. This CDR3 region has 14 residues. Here the CDR3 DNA reads TGTGCCAGCAGTTACGGCAGGGGCCGCACTGAAGCTTTCTTT. Translated, it gives CASSYGRGRTEAFF.

This clonotype was counted at least ten times. The chain is built from TRBV12-3 or TRBV12-4 and TRBJ2-7; 8 bases are a match to TRBD1. With 6 bases clipped from V and 0 bases from J, the junction kept 1 base outside the gene matches. There are 13 residues in the CDR3. The CDR3 is CASRTGGSYEQYF. CDR3 nucleotide sequence: TGTGCCAGCAGAACAGGGGGCTCCTACGAGCAGTACTTC.

This clonotype appeared many times. This sequence joins TRBV28 and TRBJ2-3; 9 bases are shared with TRBD1. The CDR3 runs 20 residues. Germline V gene lookup returns CDR1 MDHEN and CDR2 SYDVKM. V gave up 7 bases and J gave up 3 bases; unmatched junction bases: 23. This chain's CDR3 is CASIMDHSGTGILITDTQYF. In DNA form, the CDR3 reads TGTGCCAGCATTATGGATCACTCCGGGACAGGGATCCTAATAACAGATACGCAGTATTTT.

The genes are TRBV6-1 and TRBJ2-5, with 7 positions matching TRBD2. The CDR3 covers 15 residues. V lost 7 bases, J lost 4 bases, and 12 bases stayed unmatched. CDR1 is MNHNS and CDR2 is SASEGT in the germline V gene. In DNA form, the CDR3 reads TGTGCCAGCACTGTAGCTAGTGGGAGGGGAGAGACCCAGTACTTC. Translation: CASTVASGRGETQYF.

This clonotype was seen ten or more times. The V call is TRBV4-2, the J call TRBJ2-1, with D possibly TRBD1 on 5 matching bases. CDR1 is LGHNA, CDR2 YNFKEQ, per germline. Trimming shortened V by 4 bases and J by 5 bases, and 15 bases separated the two germline ends. The CDR3 has 15 amino acids. CDR3 bases: TGTGCCAGCAGCCGGAGTGGGGCTGGTAACAATGAGCAGTTCTTC. Amino acid sequence: CASSRSGAGNNEQFF.

This chain links TRBV7-9 with TRBJ1-2; unclear D gene. From germline, CDR1 is SEHNR and CDR2 FQNEAQ (reference sequence). V shed 0 bases and J shed 4 bases, with 9 bases lying between them. The CDR3 length is 14 residues. The CDR3 reads CASSLAYSLYGYTF. CDR3 nucleotide sequence: TGTGCCAGCAGCTTAGCGTACAGTCTCTATGGCTACACCTTC.

A few counts support this clonotype. The rearrangement joins TRBV7-2 to TRBJ2-2; no reliable D call. Germline values: CDR1 SGHTA, CDR2 FQGNSA. V was trimmed by 5 bases and J by 6 bases, leaving 13 bases between them. This CDR3 is built from 14 residues. Here the CDR3 reads CASSPVVRSGELFF. In DNA, the CDR3 is TGTGCCAGCAGCCCCGTGGTCCGATCCGGGGAGCTGTTTTTT.

The V call is TRBV5-1, the J call TRBJ2-5, with D maybe TRBD1 (6 bases). This CDR3 is 14 amino acids long. Germline V gives CDR1 SGHRS, CDR2 YFSETQ. V was cut by 5 bases and J by 1 base, with 12 bases left in between. The CDR3 reads CASRLQGSQETQYF. CDR3 coding DNA: TGCGCCAGCAGGCTACAGGGATCCCAAGAGACCCAGTACTTC.